Listed below are T cell receptor beta chains from one sample, sequenced in a study of beta chain features in type 1 diabetes. The data were produced by immunoSEQ multiplex PCR, yet TCRdb's version contains in-frame clones alone and is incomplete. The table shows 350,000 to 400,000 clones, with roughly 16% occurring only once. The material sequenced was naive CD4+ T cells from blood. The receptors were sampled from a woman younger than 35 in good health. The CDR3 runs from the conserved cysteine through the conserved F or W. A D gene is named only where the DNA matches it firmly. A row's size may be missing; if present it is once, few, many or a size class.

v_gene	d_gene	j_gene	abundance	CDR3aa	CDR3nt
TRBV6-4	TRBD1	TRBJ1-1	-	CASRWDSNTEAFF	TGTGCCAGCAGATGGGACAGCAACACTGAAGCTTTCTTT
TRBV5-1	TRBD1	TRBJ2-5	-	CASSGGQGEETQYF	TGCGCCAGCAGCGGCGGACAGGGGGAGGAGACCCAGTACTTC
TRBV5-8	-	TRBJ2-1	few	CASSFSGSSYNEQFF	TGTGCCAGCAGCTTTTCGGGATCCTCCTACAATGAGCAGTTCTTC
TRBV9	TRBD2	TRBJ2-1	few	CASSVVGRVGEQFF	TGTGCCAGCAGCGTAGTCGGGAGGGTTGGTGAGCAGTTCTTC
TRBV7-9	-	TRBJ1-2	-	CASSSNQGYGYTF	TGTGCCAGCAGCTCGAATCAGGGGTATGGCTACACCTTC
TRBV30	TRBD2	TRBJ2-3	few	CAWSVVTSGRDTQYF	TGTGCCTGGAGTGTAGTGACTAGCGGGAGAGATACGCAGTATTTT
TRBV18	TRBD1	TRBJ1-2	-	CASSPDRVGYGYTF	TGTGCCAGCTCACCGGACAGGGTCGGCTATGGCTACACCTTC
TRBV27	TRBD1	TRBJ1-2	-	CASSLGGQGEFYGYTF	TGTGCCAGCAGTTTAGGCGGACAGGGGGAGTTCTATGGCTACACCTTC
TRBV18	-	TRBJ1-5	few	CASSPPPGINNQPQHF	TGTGCCAGCTCACCACCGCCAGGGATTAACAATCAGCCCCAGCATTTT
TRBV5-6	-	TRBJ2-1	few	CASSGPFSGSSYNEQFF	TGTGCCAGCAGCGGGCCCTTTAGCGGAAGCTCCTACAATGAGCAGTTCTTC
TRBV5-1	-	TRBJ2-5	-	CASSLGVAWGEETQYF	TGCGCCAGCAGCTTGGGTGTGGCCTGGGGCGAAGAGACCCAGTACTTC
TRBV9	-	TRBJ2-7	-	CASSVDLGAYEQYF	TGTGCCAGCAGCGTAGATTTAGGAGCCTACGAGCAGTACTTC
TRBV4-3	TRBD1	TRBJ1-4	-	CASSQGQHNEKLFF	TGCGCCAGCAGCCAGGGACAGCATAATGAAAAACTGTTTTTT
TRBV7-9	TRBD1	TRBJ1-2	-	CASSLAQGQGSGYTF	TGTGCCAGCAGCTTAGCGCAGGGACAGGGAAGCGGCTACACCTTC
TRBV30	-	TRBJ2-6	-	CAWSFGVLSGANVLTF	TGTGCCTGGAGTTTCGGGGTCCTCTCTGGGGCCAACGTCCTGACTTTC
TRBV9	TRBD2	TRBJ2-1	few	CASSVWLAEYNEQFF	TGTGCCAGCAGCGTTTGGCTAGCGGAATACAATGAGCAGTTCTTC
TRBV6-4	-	TRBJ2-5	-	CASSDPGGKETQYF	TGTGCCAGCAGTGACCCAGGAGGGAAAGAGACCCAGTACTTC
TRBV30	-	TRBJ2-1	few	CAWETNTYNEQFF	TGTGCCTGGGAGACTAATACCTACAATGAGCAGTTCTTC
TRBV27	TRBD2	TRBJ2-3	-	CASSLFPALAADTQYF	TGTGCCAGCAGTTTATTCCCGGCACTAGCGGCAGATACGCAGTATTTT
TRBV30	TRBD2	TRBJ2-2	-	CAWSKTSGSGGELFF	TGTGCCTGGAGTAAAACTAGCGGGAGTGGCGGGGAGCTGTTTTTT
TRBV25-1	-	TRBJ1-5	few	CASSEGRGSNQPQHF	TGTGCCAGCAGTGAAGGGAGGGGAAGCAATCAGCCCCAGCATTTT
TRBV7-2	-	TRBJ1-5	-	CASSPGRRGNQPQHF	TGTGCCAGCAGCCCCGGAAGAAGGGGGAATCAGCCCCAGCATTTT
TRBV7-8	-	TRBJ1-1	few	CASSNNRVRTAFF	TGTGCCAGCAGCAATAACAGGGTGAGAACAGCTTTCTTT
TRBV10-3	-	TRBJ2-6	few	CAISESSGPLVSGANVLTF	TGTGCCATCAGTGAGTCATCTGGGCCCTTGGTCTCTGGGGCCAACGTCCTGACTTTC
TRBV30	-	TRBJ1-4	few	CAWSEGNNEKLFF	TGTGCCTGGAGTGAGGGGAATAATGAAAAACTGTTTTTT
TRBV7-9	-	TRBJ2-1	-	CASSQTEVEQFF	TGTGCCAGCAGCCAGACAGAGGTTGAGCAGTTCTTC
TRBV29-1	-	TRBJ2-7	few	CSVGSSYEQYF	TGCAGCGTTGGGAGCTCCTACGAGCAGTACTTC
TRBV7-2	-	TRBJ2-7	-	CASRKEGAYEQYF	TGTGCCAGCAGGAAGGAGGGCGCCTACGAGCAGTACTTC
TRBV18	TRBD1	TRBJ2-1	-	CASSPGQGGYEQFF	TGTGCCAGCTCACCTGGACAGGGGGGCTATGAGCAGTTCTTC
TRBV9	-	TRBJ2-7	-	CASSAPSIAGEQYF	TGTGCCAGCAGCGCGCCGAGTATCGCTGGCGAGCAGTACTTC
TRBV29-1	TRBD2	TRBJ2-1	few	CSAYGLAGGEQFF	TGCAGCGCATACGGACTAGCGGGAGGCGAGCAGTTCTTC
TRBV1	-	TRBJ2-1	-	CTSSQDSSGRNEQFF	TGCACCAGCAGCCAAGATAGTAGCGGGAGGAATGAGCAGTTCTTC
TRBV30	TRBD1	TRBJ1-3	-	CAWSVGGSSGNTIYF	TGTGCCTGGAGTGTAGGGGGCAGCTCTGGAAACACCATATATTTT
TRBV25-1	TRBD1	TRBJ1-1	-	CASRTGTGGLEAFF	TGTGCCAGCAGAACCGGGACAGGGGGCCTTGAAGCTTTCTTT
TRBV28	TRBD2	TRBJ2-1	few	CASSFGTRIGEQFF	TGTGCCAGCAGTTTCGGGACTAGGATAGGTGAGCAGTTCTTC
TRBV4-1	-	TRBJ2-7	few	CASSPTPLSSYEQYF	TGCGCCAGCAGCCCAACTCCTTTGAGCTCCTACGAGCAGTACTTC
TRBV28	TRBD2	TRBJ2-1	few	CASSAGTSGRNNEQFF	TGTGCCAGCAGCGCAGGGACTAGCGGGAGAAACAATGAGCAGTTCTTC
TRBV19	-	TRBJ2-1	few	CASSMEVAAYNEQFF	TGTGCCAGTAGTATGGAGGTAGCCGCGTACAATGAGCAGTTCTTC
TRBV28	TRBD2	TRBJ2-5	-	CASSSPGGTSGWQETQYF	TGTGCCAGCAGTTCCCCGGGAGGCACTAGCGGGTGGCAAGAGACCCAGTACTTC
TRBV30	TRBD2	TRBJ2-3	-	CAWRTASGIDTQYF	TGTGCCTGGAGGACGGCTAGCGGTATAGATACGCAGTATTTT
TRBV4-2	TRBD1	TRBJ2-1	-	CASSAPTGGLDNEQFF	TGTGCCAGCAGCGCACCTACAGGGGGTTTAGACAATGAGCAGTTCTTC
TRBV14	TRBD1	TRBJ2-7	few	CASSQGKQGVKYEQYF	TGTGCCAGCAGCCAAGGCAAGCAGGGGGTCAAGTACGAGCAGTACTTC
TRBV9	-	TRBJ2-1	few	CASSVARGNEQFF	TGTGCCAGCAGCGTAGCTCGGGGCAATGAGCAGTTCTTC
TRBV10-3	-	TRBJ1-1	few	CAIRAGTEAFF	TGTGCCATCAGGGCGGGCACTGAAGCTTTCTTT
TRBV7-9	-	TRBJ1-1	few	CASSLVLGASTEAFF	TGTGCCAGCAGCTTAGTCCTGGGGGCTAGCACTGAAGCTTTCTTT
TRBV7-2	TRBD2	TRBJ2-1	few	CATGGGVIGEQFF	TGTGCCACCGGGGGGGGTGTGATTGGTGAGCAGTTCTTC
TRBV15	-	TRBJ1-3	-	CATSSPISRDIYSGNTIYF	TGTGCCACCAGCAGTCCTATATCCCGGGACATCTACTCTGGAAACACCATATATTTT
TRBV29-1	TRBD1	TRBJ2-5	few	CSVGAANRQGQETQYF	TGCAGCGTTGGAGCCGCCAATCGACAGGGACAAGAGACCCAGTACTTC
TRBV19	-	TRBJ2-7	-	CASSLPGRTTTYEQYF	TGTGCCAGTAGTTTGCCGGGACGGACTACAACCTACGAGCAGTACTTC